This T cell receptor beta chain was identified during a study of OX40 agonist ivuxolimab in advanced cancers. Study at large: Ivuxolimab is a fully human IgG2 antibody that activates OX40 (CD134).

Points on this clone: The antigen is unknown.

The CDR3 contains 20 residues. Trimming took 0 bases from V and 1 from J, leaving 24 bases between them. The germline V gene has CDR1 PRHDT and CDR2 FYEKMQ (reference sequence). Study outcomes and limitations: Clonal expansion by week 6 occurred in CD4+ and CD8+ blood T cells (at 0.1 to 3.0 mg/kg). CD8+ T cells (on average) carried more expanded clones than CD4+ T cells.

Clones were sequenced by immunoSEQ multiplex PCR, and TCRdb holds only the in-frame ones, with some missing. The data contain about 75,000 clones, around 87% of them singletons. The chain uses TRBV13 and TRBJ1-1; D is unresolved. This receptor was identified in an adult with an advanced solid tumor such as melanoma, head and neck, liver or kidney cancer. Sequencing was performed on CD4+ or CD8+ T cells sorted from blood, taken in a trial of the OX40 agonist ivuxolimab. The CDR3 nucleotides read TGTGCCAGCAGCTTAGGGTTCTATGGGCAGGTCTATAAGGGGAACACTGAAGCTTTCTTT. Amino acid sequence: CASSLGFYGQVYKGNTEAFF.